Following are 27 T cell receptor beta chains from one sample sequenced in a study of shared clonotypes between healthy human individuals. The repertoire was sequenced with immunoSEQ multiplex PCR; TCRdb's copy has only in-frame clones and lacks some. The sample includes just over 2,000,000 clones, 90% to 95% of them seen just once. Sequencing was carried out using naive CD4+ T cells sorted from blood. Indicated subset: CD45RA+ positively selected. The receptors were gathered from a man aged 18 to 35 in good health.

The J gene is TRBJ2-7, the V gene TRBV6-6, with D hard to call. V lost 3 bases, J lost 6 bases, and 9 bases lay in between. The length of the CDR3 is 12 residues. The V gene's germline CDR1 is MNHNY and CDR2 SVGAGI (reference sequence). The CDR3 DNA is TGTGCCAGCAGTTATCAATTGGGCGAGCAGTACTTC. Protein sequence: CASSYQLGEQYF.

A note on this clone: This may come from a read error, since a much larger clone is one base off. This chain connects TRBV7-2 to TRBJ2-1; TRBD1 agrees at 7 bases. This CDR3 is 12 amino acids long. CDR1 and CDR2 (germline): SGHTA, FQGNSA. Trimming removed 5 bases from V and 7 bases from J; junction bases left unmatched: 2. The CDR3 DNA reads TGTGCCAGCAGCCCGACAGGGAATGAGCAGTTCTTC. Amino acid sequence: CASSPTGNEQFF.

The CDR3 spells CASSLGGTGGFEQYF. Written as DNA, the CDR3 is TGTGCCAGCAGCTTGGGAGGGACAGGGGGCTTCGAGCAGTACTTC. This chain uses TRBV5-4 with TRBJ2-7; 12 nucleotides align to TRBD1. The CDR3 spans 15 residues. Germline trimming cut 0 bases from V and 6 bases from J; bases unmatched to any gene: 4. CDR1 is SGHNT, CDR2 YYREEE, per germline (reference sequence).

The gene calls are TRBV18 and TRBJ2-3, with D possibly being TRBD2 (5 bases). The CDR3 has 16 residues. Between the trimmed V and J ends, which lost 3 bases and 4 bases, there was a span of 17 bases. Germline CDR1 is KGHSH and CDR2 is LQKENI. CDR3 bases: TGTGCCAGCTCACCGGCTTTACGGGGTGGTGCAGATACGCAGTATTTT. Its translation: CASSPALRGGADTQYF.

The DNA of the CDR3 is TGCGCCAGCAGTGAGTCTGGGGGGCTTGGCTACACCTTC. Translated: CASSESGGLGYTF. V and J are TRBV10-1 and TRBJ1-2; D perhaps matches TRBD1 (6 bases). Germline V gene sequence: CDR1 WNHNN, CDR2 SYGVQD (reference sequence). This CDR3 spans 13 amino acids. The V gene lost 0 bases and the J gene lost 7 bases, with 9 bases spanning the gap.

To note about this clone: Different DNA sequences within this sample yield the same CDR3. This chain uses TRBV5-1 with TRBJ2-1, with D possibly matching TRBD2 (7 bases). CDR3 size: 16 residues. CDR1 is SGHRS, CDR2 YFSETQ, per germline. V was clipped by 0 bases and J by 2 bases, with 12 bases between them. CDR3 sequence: CASSLGGGGPYNEQFF. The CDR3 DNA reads TGCGCCAGCAGCTTGGGAGGCGGGGGCCCCTACAATGAGCAGTTCTTC.

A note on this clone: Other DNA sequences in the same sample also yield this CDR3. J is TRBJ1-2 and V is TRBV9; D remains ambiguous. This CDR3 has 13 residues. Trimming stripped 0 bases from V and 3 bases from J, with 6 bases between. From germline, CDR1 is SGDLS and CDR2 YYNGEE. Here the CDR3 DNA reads TGTGCCAGCAGCGTAGGCGGTGACTATGGCTACACCTTC. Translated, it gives CASSVGGDYGYTF. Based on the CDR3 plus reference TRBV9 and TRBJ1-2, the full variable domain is DSGVTQTPKHLITATGQRVTLRCSPRSGDLSVYWYQQSLDQGLQFLIQYYNGEERAKGNILERFSAQQFPDLHSELNLSSLELGDSALYFCASSVGGDYGYTFGSGTRLTVV.

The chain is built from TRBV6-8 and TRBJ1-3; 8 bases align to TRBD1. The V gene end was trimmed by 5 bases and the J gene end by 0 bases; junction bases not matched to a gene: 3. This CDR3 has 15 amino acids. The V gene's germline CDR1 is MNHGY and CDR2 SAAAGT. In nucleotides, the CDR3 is TGTGCCAGCAGTCATACAGGGGGCTCTGGAAACACCATATATTTT. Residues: CASSHTGGSGNTIYF.

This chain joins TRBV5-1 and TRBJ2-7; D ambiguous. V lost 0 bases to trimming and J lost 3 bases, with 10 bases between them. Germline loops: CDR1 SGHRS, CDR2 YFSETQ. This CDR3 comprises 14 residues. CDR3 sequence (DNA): TGCGCCAGCAGCTTGGAAAGGGCGATCTACGAGCAGTACTTC. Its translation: CASSLERAIYEQYF.

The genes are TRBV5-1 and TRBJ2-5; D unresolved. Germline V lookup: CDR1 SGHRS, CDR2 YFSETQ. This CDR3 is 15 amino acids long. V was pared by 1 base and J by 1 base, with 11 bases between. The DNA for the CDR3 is TGCGCCAGCAGCTTGACCCCCCTCACCCAAGAGACCCAGTACTTC. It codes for CASSLTPLTQETQYF.

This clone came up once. The CDR3: CASSPLGGEQYF. In nucleotides, the CDR3 is TGTGCCAGCTCACCGCTAGGGGGCGAGCAGTACTTC. The chain carries TRBV18 and TRBJ2-7, with D possibly being TRBD1 (6 bases). CDR1 is KGHSH and CDR2 is LQKENI in the germline V gene. This CDR3 region has 12 residues. The ends were cut back, 3 bases at V and 6 bases at J, with 9 bases in the middle.

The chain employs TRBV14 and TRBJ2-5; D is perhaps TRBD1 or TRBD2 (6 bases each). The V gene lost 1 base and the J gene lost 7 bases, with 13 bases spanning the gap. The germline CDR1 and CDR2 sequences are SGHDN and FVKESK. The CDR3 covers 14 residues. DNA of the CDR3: TGTGCCAGCAGCCAAGTGATCAGGGGAGGGACCCAGTACTTC. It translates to CASSQVIRGGTQYF.

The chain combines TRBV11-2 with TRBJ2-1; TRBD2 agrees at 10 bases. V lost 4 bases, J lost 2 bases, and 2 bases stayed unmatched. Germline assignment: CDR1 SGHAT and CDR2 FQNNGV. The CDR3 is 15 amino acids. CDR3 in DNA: TGTGCCAGCAGCTCAGCGGGGGGGCCCTACAATGAGCAGTTCTTC. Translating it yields CASSSAGGPYNEQFF.

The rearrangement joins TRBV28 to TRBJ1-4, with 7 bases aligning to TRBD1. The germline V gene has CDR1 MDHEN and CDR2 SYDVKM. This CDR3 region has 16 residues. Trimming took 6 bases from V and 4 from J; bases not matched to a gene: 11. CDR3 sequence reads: CASSLRIGQVNEKLFF. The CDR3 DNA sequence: TGTGCCAGCAGCTTACGAATCGGACAGGTTAATGAAAAACTGTTTTTT.

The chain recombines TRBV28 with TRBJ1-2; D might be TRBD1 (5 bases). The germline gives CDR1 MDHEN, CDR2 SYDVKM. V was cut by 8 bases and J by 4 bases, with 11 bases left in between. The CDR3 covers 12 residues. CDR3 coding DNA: TGTGCCAGCCGTATGGGGACCTATGGCTACACCTTC. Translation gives CASRMGTYGYTF.

This CDR3 reads CASSDWTIFLEQYF. The CDR3 bases are TGCGCCAGCAGTGATTGGACAATCTTTCTCGAGCAGTACTTC. This rearrangement joins TRBV10-1 to TRBJ2-7; the D gene is possibly TRBD1 (5 bases). Germline V gene sequence: CDR1 WNHNN, CDR2 SYGVQD (reference sequence). This CDR3 is built from 14 residues. Between the trimmed V and J ends, which lost 3 bases and 6 bases, there was a span of 15 bases.

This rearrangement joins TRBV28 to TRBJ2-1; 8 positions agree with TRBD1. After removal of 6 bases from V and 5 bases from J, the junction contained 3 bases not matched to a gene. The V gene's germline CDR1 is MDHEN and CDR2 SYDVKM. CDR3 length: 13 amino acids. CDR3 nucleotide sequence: TGTGCCAGCAGGAGGGACAGGAACAATGAGCAGTTCTTC. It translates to CASRRDRNNEQFF.

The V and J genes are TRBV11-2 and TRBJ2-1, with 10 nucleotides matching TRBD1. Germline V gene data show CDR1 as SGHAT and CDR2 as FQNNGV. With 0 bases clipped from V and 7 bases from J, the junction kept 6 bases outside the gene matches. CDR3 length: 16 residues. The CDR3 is CASSLDRDRGVNEQFF. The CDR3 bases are TGTGCCAGCAGCTTAGACCGGGACAGGGGAGTGAATGAGCAGTTCTTC.

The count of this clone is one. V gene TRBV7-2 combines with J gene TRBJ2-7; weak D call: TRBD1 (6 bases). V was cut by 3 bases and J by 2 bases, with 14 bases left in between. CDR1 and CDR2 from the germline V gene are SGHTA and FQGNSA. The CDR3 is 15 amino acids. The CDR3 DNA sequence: TGTGCCAGCAGCTTTAACAGGGAGACAACCTACGAGCAGTACTTC. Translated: CASSFNRETTYEQYF.

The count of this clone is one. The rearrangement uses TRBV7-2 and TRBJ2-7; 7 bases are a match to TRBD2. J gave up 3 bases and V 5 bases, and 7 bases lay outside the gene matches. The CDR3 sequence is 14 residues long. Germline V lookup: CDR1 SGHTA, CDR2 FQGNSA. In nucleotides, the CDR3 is TGTGCCAGCAGCCCAAGGACTAGATACTACGAGCAGTACTTC. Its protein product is CASSPRTRYYEQYF.

CDR3 region: CAGARTVNTGELFF. In nucleotides, the CDR3 is TGTGCCGGTGCCCGGACAGTGAACACCGGGGAGCTGTTTTTT. The chain uses TRBV10-3 and TRBJ2-2; D may be TRBD1 (6 bases). Germline CDR1 reads ENHRY; CDR2 reads SYGVKD. Trimming removed 11 bases from V and 1 base from J, with 14 bases in between. There are 14 residues in the CDR3.

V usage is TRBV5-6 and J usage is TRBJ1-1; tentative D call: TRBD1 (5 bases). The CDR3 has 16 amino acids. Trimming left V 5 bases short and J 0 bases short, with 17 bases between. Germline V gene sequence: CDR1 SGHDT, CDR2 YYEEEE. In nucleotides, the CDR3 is TGTGCCAGCAGAATCACCGGGGAGGGGATGAACACTGAAGCTTTCTTT. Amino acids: CASRITGEGMNTEAFF.

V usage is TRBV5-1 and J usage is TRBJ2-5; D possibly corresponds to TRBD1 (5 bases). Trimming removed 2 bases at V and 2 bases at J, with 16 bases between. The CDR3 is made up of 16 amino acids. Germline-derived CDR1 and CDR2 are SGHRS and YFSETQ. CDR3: CASSFGAGPIQETQYF. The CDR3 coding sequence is TGCGCCAGCAGCTTTGGTGCAGGGCCAATTCAAGAGACCCAGTACTTC.

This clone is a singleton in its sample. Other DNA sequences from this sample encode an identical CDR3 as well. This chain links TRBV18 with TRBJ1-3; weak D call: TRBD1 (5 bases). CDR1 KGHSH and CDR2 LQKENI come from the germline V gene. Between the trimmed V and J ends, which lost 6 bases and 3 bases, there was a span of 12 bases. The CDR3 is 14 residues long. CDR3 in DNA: TGTGCCAGCTCTCCAGGGACTGATGGAAACACCATATATTTT. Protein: CASSPGTDGNTIYF.

As DNA, the CDR3 is TGTGCCAGCCGCGCCCCGGGTTACAATGAGCAGTTCTTC. It specifies CASRAPGYNEQFF. The chain has TRBV6-5 and TRBJ2-1; D gene uncertain. The CDR3 length is 13 residues. Germline CDR1 and CDR2: MNHEY and SVGAGI. With 8 bases removed from V and 4 bases from J, the gap between germline ends came to 12 bases.

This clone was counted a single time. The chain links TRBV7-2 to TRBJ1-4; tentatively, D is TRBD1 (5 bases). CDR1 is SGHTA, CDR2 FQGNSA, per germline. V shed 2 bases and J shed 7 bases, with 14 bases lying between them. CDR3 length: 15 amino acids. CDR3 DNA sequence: TGTGCCAGCAGCTTACAGGGCACCCCCCCTGAAAAACTGTTTTTT. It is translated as CASSLQGTPPEKLFF.

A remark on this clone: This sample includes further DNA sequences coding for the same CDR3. The CDR3: CASSPRSSRETQYF. For the CDR3, the DNA is TGTGCCAGCTCACCCCGGAGCTCGAGGGAGACCCAGTACTTC. This chain uses TRBV18 with TRBJ2-5, with D unresolved. The length of the CDR3 is 14 residues. Trimming stripped 3 bases from V and 5 bases from J, with 13 bases between. Looked up from germline, CDR1 is KGHSH and CDR2 is LQKENI.